This T cell receptor beta chain was captured by sequencing in a study of human T cells and chemical hapten exposure. Indicated time point: patch test 1, 2 weeks after DPC sensitization. Stated treatment: therapeutic diphenylcyclopropenone sensitization with weekly scalp DPC. TCRdb called the RACE reads again in MiXCR, with one record for every CDR3 protein. The sample shows 90,000 or so distinct CDR3 sequences, 8% to 11% of them seen only once. V shed 4 bases and J shed 4 bases, with 14 bases lying between them. CDR3 length equals 16 residues. Germline CDR1 and CDR2: MGHDK and SYGVNS. There are a few counts of this clonotype.

The chain links TRBV25-1 to TRBJ1-6, with D perhaps matching TRBD1 (5 bases). Source: whole blood, taken in connection with sensitization to the hapten diphenylcyclopropenone (DPC). The clonotype originates from a middle-aged man with alopecia areata. Some clones in this sample may be carry-over from other donors' samples. CDR3 sequence reads: CASSGPGRGYNSPLHF. The CDR3 DNA is TGTGCCAGCAGTGGACCGGGACGGGGGTATAATTCACCCCTCCACTTT.